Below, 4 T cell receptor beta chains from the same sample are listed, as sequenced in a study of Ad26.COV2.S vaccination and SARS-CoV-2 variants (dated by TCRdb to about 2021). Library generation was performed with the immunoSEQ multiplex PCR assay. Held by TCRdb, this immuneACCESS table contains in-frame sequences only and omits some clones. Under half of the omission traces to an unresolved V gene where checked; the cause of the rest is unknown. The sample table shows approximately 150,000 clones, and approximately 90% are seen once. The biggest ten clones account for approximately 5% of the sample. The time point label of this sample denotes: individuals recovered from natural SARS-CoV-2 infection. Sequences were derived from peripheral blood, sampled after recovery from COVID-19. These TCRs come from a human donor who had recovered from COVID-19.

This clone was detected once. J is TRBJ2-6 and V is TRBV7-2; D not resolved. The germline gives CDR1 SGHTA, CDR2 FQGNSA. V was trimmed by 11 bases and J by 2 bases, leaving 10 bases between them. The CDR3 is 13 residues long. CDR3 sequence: CACTETGANVLTF. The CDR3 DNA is TGTGCCTGCACAGAGACTGGGGCCAACGTCCTGACTTTC.

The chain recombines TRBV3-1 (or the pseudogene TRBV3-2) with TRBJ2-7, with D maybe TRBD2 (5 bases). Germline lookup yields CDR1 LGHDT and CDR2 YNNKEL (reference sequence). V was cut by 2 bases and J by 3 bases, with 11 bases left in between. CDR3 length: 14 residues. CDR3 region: CASSQSYGDYEQYF. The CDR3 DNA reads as TGTGCCAGCAGCCAAAGTTACGGGGACTACGAGCAGTACTTC.

The CDR3 protein is CASSFARENSPLHF. The CDR3 nucleotides are TGTGCCAGCAGCTTCGCCCGGGAGAATTCACCCCTCCACTTT. The chain recombines TRBV14 with TRBJ1-6, with D uncertain. CDR1 and CDR2 (germline): SGHDN, FVKESK. The CDR3 has 14 residues. V gave up 5 bases and J gave up 7 bases, with 12 bases separating them.

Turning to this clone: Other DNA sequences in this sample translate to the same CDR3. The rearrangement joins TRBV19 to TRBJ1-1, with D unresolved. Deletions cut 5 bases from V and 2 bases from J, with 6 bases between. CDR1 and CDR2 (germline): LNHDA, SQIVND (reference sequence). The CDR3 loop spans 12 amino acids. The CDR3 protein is CASSQPNTEAFF. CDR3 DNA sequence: TGTGCCAGTAGTCAGCCTAACACTGAAGCTTTCTTT.